The T cell receptor beta chain described here comes from a study of T-cell reconstitution after alpha-beta-depleted transplantation in children. This clonotype rates as medium-sized. Its cognate antigen is unknown. The study's findings and limits: Reportedly, alpha-beta T cells present about two months post-transplant originated from several hundred expanded clones of graft origin. Most T-cell counts and diversity one year after the transplant came from T cells that were newly produced.

Germline V lookup: CDR1 DFQATT, CDR2 SNEGSKA (reference sequence). The CDR3 totals 11 residues. V was clipped by 1 base and J by 9 bases, with 7 bases between them. During its preparation, the TCRbeta library received unique molecular identifiers. TCRdb re-derived calls from the PCR reads in MiXCR, one entry per CDR3 protein. Of several thousand distinct CDR3 sequences listed, 16% are singletons. The receptor's source is a boy aged 2-15 years with acute lymphoblastic leukemia, due to receive a stem cell transplant. Material: PBMCs, obtained before TCRalphabeta/CD19-depleted stem cell transplant. The J gene is TRBJ2-1, the V gene TRBV20-1; no clear D gene. The CDR3 reads CSARAGIEQFF. DNA of the CDR3: TGCAGTGCTAGAGCCGGAATTGAGCAGTTCTTC.